The clone carrying this T cell receptor beta chain turned up a few times. This sample is drawn from a study of T-cell memory formation after mild COVID-19. The CDR3 length is 14 residues. Germline V gene lookup returns CDR1 SEHNR and CDR2 FQNEAQ (reference sequence). The V end lost 5 bases, the J end lost 1 base, and 9 bases lay between the germline ends. TCRdb analysed the 5' RACE reads with MiXCR anew, one entry per CDR3 protein. Of approximately 390,000 distinct CDR3 sequences listed, about 17% are singletons. This chain joins TRBV7-9 and TRBJ1-5; the D is unclear. The source is a man aged 18-30 years who had mild COVID-19 (a few samples of this study predate the infection). Cell type and time point are not known. The sequencing input was PBMCs or a T cell subset sorted from them (not recorded which). CDR3 residues: CASSPPNSNQPQHF. The CDR3 DNA follows: TGTGCCAGCAGCCCCCCGAACAGCAATCAGCCCCAGCATTTT.